This T cell receptor beta chain was recovered during a study of T cells in Graves' hyperthyroidism and ophthalmopathy. Study-wide results and caveats: Before onset, by a median of about seven months, the model predicted ophthalmopathy. Stable hyperthyroidism was separated from ophthalmopathy by a model based on 13 V-J features.

The germline V and J ends were trimmed by 1 base and 3 bases, with 7 bases remaining between them. In germline, CDR1 is MNHNS, CDR2 SASEGT. This CDR3 contains 14 residues. Patients were aged 18 to 65, had disease duration under 2 months, and had newly diagnosed hyperthyroidism. This clonotype showed up many times. Its cognate antigen is unknown. Researchers amplified the TCR beta CDR3 regions from RNA transcripts. An initial round of RT-PCR targeting the TCR CDR3 relied on the HTBI primer set. Each CDR3 protein gets one entry after TCRdb re-called the multiplex PCR reads with MiXCR. The sample shows around 480,000 distinct CDR3 sequences, approximately 14% of them seen only once.

This chain joins TRBV6-1 and TRBJ2-1; D call uncertain. The sample comprised blood. This clonotype was sampled from a woman between 18 and 30 years old with Graves' hyperthyroidism. CDR3 residues: CASSEVVFYNEQFF. The DNA for the CDR3 is TGTGCCAGCAGTGAAGTGGTCTTCTACAATGAGCAGTTCTTC.